This T cell receptor (beta chain) was sequenced during a study of patients and donors after allogeneic stem cell transplantation. TCRdb reanalysed the RT-PCR reads using MiXCR and keeps one entry per CDR3 protein. The sample has about 110,000 distinct CDR3 sequences; 35% are singletons. The V end lost 11 bases, the J end lost 2 bases, and 18 bases lay between the germline ends. The CDR3 runs 14 residues. The sequencing sample was made of blood, either unsorted or a sorted T cell fraction (not recorded which). The receptor was derived from a human donor who was either an allogeneic HSCT recipient or a stem cell or donor lymphocyte infusion donor (not recorded which). It is not recorded whose cells these are; they may come from a transplant donor. This sequence joins TRBV12-3 or TRBV12-4 and TRBJ1-1; D is possibly TRBD1 (6 bases). Written as DNA, the CDR3 is TGTGCCGTTTCACTACAGGGAATTAACACTGAAGCTTTCTTT. Its protein product is CAVSLQGINTEAFF.